Sequencing of this TCR beta chain was carried out in a study of CD8+CD57+ T cells in acquired aplastic anemia. The wider study: Quantities of DNA derived from sorted CD4+ and CD8+ cells averaged approximately 3 ug. Reads per healthy sample averaged approximately 10 million (CD4+) and 11 million to 14 million (CD8+).

Germline values: CDR1 SEHNR, CDR2 FQNEAQ (reference sequence). Trimming removed 3 bases from V and 5 bases from J; junction bases left unmatched: 6. CDR3 size: 14 residues. Genomic DNA constituted the template upon which TCR beta VDJ and CDR3 profiling was performed. TCRdb reanalysed the reads using MiXCR and keeps one entry per CDR3 protein. The table includes about 400,000 distinct CDR3 sequences, 65% to 75% detected once. The sequence was obtained from a human donor in good health, serving as a control. The specimen sequenced was sorted CD4+, CD8+, or CD8+CD57+ T cells (not recorded which) from PBMCs. The chain uses TRBV7-9 and TRBJ1-2; TRBD1 matches at 7 bases. CDR3 DNA sequence: TGTGCCAGCAGCTTTCCCTCGGGACAGTATGGCTACACCTTC. Its protein product is CASSFPSGQYGYTF.